This T cell receptor delta chain was captured in a study of gamma-delta T cells after stem cell transplantation. The CDR3 length is 17 residues. Trimming took off 3 bases at V and 8 bases at J, with 24 bases between the two ends. CDR1 is GEAIGNYY and CDR2 is EKD in the germline V gene. A word on this clone: It is likely a read error: a sequence one base away is far more abundant. The same CDR3 also results from other DNA sequences found in this sample.

TCRdb re-called the RT-PCR reads using CATT. The sample consists of roughly 2,100 delta-chain clones, 2.5% to 3.5% of them appearing once. Sequenced sample: gamma-delta T cells. The chain carries TRDV2 and TRDJ2, with TRDD3 as a possible D gene (5 bases). This sequence was found in a human donor. It is not recorded whose cells these are; they may come from a transplant donor. The CDR3 DNA sequence: TGTGCCTGTGACCCTCTTACTGGAGGATCCCGCTCCGCACAACTCTTCTTT. As protein: CACDPLTGGSRSAQLFF.